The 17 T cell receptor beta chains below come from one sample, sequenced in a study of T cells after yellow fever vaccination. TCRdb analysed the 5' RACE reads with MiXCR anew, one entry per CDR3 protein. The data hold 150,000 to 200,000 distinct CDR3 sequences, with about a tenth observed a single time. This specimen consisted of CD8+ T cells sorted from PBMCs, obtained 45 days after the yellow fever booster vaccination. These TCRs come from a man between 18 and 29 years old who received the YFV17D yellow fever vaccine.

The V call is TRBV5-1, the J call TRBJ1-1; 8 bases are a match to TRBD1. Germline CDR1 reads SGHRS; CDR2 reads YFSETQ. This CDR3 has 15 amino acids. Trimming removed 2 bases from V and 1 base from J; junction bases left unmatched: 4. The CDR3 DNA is TGCGCCAGCAGCTTAACCGGGACAGGGAACACTGAAGCTTTCTTT. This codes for CASSLTGTGNTEAFF.

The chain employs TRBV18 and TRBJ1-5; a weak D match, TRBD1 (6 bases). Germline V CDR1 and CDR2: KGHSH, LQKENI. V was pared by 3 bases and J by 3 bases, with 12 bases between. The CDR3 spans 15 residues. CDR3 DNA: TGTGCCAGCTCACCCTCGGGGGGCAACAATCAGCCCCAGCATTTT. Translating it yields CASSPSGGNNQPQHF.

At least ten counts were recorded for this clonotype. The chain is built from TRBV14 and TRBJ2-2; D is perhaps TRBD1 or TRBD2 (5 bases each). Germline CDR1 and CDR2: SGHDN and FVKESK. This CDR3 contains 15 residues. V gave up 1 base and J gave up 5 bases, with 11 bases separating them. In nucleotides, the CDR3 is TGTGCCAGCAGCCAAGGCGCGAGGGGAACCGGGGAGCTGTTTTTT. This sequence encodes CASSQGARGTGELFF.

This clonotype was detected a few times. The CDR3 protein is CATSRDLSETQYF. CDR3 coding DNA: TGTGCCACCAGCAGAGATCTATCAGAGACCCAGTACTTC. The V call is TRBV15, the J call TRBJ2-5; D ambiguous. This CDR3 contains 13 residues. Germline loops: CDR1 LNHNV, CDR2 YYDKDF (reference sequence). V was cut by 0 bases and J by 4 bases, with 6 bases left in between. The variable domain in full, with the rest retrieved from reference TRBV15 and TRBJ2-5, is DAMVIQNPRYQVTQFGKPVTLSCSQTLNHNVMYWYQQKSSQAPKLLFHYYDKDFNNEADTPDNFQSRRPNTSFCFLDIRSPGLGDTAMYLCATSRDLSETQYFGPGTRLLVL.

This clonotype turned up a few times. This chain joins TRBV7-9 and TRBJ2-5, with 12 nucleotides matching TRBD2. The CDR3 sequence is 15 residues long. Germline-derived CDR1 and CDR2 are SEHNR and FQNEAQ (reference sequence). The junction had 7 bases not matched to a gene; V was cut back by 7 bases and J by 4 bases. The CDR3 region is CASTPLAGGRETQYF. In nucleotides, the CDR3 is TGTGCCAGCACGCCCCTAGCGGGGGGGCGAGAGACCCAGTACTTC.

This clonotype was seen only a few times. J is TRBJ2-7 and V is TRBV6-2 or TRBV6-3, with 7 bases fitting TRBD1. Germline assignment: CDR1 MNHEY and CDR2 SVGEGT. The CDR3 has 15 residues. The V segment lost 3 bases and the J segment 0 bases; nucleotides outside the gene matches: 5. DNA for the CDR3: TGTGCCAGCAGTTATAACAGGGGAAGCTCCTACGAGCAGTACGTC. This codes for CASSYNRGSSYEQYV.

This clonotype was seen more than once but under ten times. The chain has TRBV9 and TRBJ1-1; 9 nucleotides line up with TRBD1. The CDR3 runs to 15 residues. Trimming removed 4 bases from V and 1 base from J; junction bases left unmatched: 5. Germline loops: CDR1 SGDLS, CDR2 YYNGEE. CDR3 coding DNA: TGTGCCAGCAGCTTGCGGACAGGGGAGAACACTGAAGCTTTCTTT. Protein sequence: CASSLRTGENTEAFF.

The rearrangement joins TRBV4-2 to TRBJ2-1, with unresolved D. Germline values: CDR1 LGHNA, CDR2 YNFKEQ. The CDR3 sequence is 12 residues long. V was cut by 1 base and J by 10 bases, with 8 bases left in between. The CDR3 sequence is CASSQVGFEQFF. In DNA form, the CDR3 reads TGTGCCAGCAGCCAAGTGGGTTTCGAGCAGTTCTTC.

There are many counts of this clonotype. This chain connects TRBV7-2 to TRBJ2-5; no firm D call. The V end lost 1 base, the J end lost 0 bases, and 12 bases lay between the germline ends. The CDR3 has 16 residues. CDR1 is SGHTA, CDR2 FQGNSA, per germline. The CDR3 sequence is CASSLVANSYQETQYF. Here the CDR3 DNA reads TGTGCCAGCAGCTTAGTAGCTAATTCGTACCAAGAGACCCAGTACTTC.

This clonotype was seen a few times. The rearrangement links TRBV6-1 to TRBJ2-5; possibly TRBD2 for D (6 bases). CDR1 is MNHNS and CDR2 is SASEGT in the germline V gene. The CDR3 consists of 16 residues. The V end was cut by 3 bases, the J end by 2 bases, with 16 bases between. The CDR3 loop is CASSDYSGGKQETQYF. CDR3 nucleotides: TGTGCCAGCAGTGATTATAGTGGCGGGAAGCAAGAGACCCAGTACTTC.

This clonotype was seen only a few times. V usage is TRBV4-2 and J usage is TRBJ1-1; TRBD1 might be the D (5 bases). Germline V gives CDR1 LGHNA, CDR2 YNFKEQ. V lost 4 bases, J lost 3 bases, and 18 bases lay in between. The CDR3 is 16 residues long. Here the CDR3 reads CASSRPDTGYDTEAFF. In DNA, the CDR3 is TGTGCCAGCAGCCGGCCGGACACCGGTTATGACACTGAAGCTTTCTTT.

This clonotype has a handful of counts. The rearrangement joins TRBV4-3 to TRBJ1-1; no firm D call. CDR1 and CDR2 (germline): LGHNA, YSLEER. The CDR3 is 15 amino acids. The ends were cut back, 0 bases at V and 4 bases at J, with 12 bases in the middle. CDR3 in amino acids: CASSQDVGLSTEAFF. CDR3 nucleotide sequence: TGCGCCAGCAGCCAAGACGTGGGATTGAGCACTGAAGCTTTCTTT.

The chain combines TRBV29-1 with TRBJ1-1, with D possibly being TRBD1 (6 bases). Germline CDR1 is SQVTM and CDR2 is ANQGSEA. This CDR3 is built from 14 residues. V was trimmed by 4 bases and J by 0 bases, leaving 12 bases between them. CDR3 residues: CSVVGGRMNTEAFF. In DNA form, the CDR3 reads TGCAGCGTTGTAGGGGGGCGCATGAACACTGAAGCTTTCTTT.

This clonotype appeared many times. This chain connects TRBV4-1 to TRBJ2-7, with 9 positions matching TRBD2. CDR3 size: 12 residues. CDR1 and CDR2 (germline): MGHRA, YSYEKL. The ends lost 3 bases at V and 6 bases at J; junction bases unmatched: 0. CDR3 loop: CASSQGLAEQYF. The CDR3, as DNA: TGCGCCAGCAGCCAGGGACTAGCCGAGCAGTACTTC.

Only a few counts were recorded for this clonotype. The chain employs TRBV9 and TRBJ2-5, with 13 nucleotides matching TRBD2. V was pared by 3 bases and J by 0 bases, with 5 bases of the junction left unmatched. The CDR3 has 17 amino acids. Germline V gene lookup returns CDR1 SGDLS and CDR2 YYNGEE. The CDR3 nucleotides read TGTGCCAGCAGCGCCTCGACTAGCGGGGGGAACCAAGAGACCCAGTACTTC. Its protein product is CASSASTSGGNQETQYF.

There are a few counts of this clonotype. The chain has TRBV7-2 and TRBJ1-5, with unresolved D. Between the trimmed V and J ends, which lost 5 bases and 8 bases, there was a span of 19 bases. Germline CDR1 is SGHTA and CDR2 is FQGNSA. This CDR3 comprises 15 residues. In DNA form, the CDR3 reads TGTGCCAGCAGCCCCGGTGTCAGCCGTTTAGAGCCCCAGCATTTT. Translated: CASSPGVSRLEPQHF.

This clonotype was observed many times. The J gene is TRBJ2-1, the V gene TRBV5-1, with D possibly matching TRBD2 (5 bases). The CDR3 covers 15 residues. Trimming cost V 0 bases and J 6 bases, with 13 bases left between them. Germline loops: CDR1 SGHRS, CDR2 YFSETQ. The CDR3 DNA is TGCGCCAGCAGCTTGGCCGTTCTAGCAAGCAATGAGCAGTTCTTC. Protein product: CASSLAVLASNEQFF.